Listed here are 2 T cell receptor beta chains from one sample, sequenced in a study of blood T cell repertoires in COVID-19. Sequencing used immunoSEQ multiplex PCR; TCRdb keeps in-frame clones, though not all of them. There are some 170,000 clones in the sample; more than 70% occur only once, and 6% to 6.5% lies in the top ten. The sample consisted of PBMCs or T cells enriched from blood (not recorded which). These receptors were obtained from a middle-aged man who had recovered from COVID-19.

V usage is TRBV6-2 or TRBV6-3 and J usage is TRBJ2-7; D not resolved. Germline V gives CDR1 MNHEY, CDR2 SVGEGT. The ends were cut back, 0 bases at V and 2 bases at J, with 17 bases in the middle. The CDR3 sequence is 17 residues long. This CDR3 reads CASSYSYPNFSPYEQYF. The CDR3 coding sequence is TGTGCCAGCAGTTACTCGTATCCGAACTTCTCACCCTACGAGCAGTACTTC.

The chain is built from TRBV15 and TRBJ1-4; possibly TRBD1 for D (5 bases). Germline assignment: CDR1 LNHNV and CDR2 YYDKDF (reference sequence). CDR3 length: 13 residues. V was trimmed by 0 bases and J by 8 bases, leaving 7 bases between them. The CDR3 sequence: CATSREGGEKLFF. CDR3 in DNA: TGTGCCACCAGCAGAGAGGGGGGGGAAAAACTGTTTTTT.